This T cell receptor beta chain was documented in a study of T-cell reconstitution after alpha-beta-depleted transplantation in children. V shed 1 base, J shed 9 bases, and the junction held 4 bases outside the gene matches. The CDR3 has 14 amino acids. CDR1 is SGHDT, CDR2 YYEEEE, per germline. Preparation of the TCRbeta library used unique molecular identifiers. TCRdb reprocessed the PCR reads via MiXCR and lists one record per CDR3 protein. The sample lists hundreds of thousands of distinct CDR3 sequences, around 14% occurring once. The input for sequencing was PBMCs, taken before TCRalphabeta/CD19-depleted stem cell transplant. The clonotype comes from a girl aged 2 to 9 with congenital amegakaryocytic thrombocytopenia, due to receive a stem cell transplant. The chain uses TRBV5-6 and TRBJ1-6; 7 bases are shared with TRBD1. The CDR3 here is CASSLQGEPSPLHF. The CDR3 nucleotides are TGTGCCAGCAGCTTGCAGGGGGAACCTTCACCCCTCCACTTT.